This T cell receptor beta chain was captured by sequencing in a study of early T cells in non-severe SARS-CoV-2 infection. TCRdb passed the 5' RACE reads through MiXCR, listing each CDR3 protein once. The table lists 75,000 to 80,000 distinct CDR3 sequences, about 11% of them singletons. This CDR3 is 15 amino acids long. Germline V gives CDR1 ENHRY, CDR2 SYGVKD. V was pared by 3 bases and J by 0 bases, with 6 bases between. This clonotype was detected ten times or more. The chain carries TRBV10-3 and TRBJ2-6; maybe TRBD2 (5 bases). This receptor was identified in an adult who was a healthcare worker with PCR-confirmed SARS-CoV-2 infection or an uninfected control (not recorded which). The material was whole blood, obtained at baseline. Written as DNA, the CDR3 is TGTGCCATCAGTGATGGGAGCTCTGGGGCCAACGTCCTGACTTTC. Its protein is CAISDGSSGANVLTF.